Sequencing of this TCR beta chain was carried out in a study of T cells after yellow fever vaccination. Across the whole study: Those fractions that held only low numbers of cells were prepared using the SMART-Seq v4 Ultra Low Input RNA kit.

This clonotype has a handful of counts. Germline CDR1 LGHDT, CDR2 YNNKEL (reference sequence). The junction had 7 bases not matched to a gene; V was cut back by 6 bases and J by 3 bases. The CDR3 contains 16 residues. TCRdb used MiXCR to reprocess the 5' RACE reads, holding one entry per CDR3 protein. The sample yields about 300,000 distinct CDR3 sequences, 3% to 4.5% seen once. The receptor comes from a man younger than 35 who received the YFV17D yellow fever vaccine. The chain has TRBV3-1 and TRBJ2-2; TRBD2 matches 10 bases. The sequences come from PBMCs, collected 5 days after the yellow fever booster vaccination. The CDR3 DNA sequence: TGTGCCAGCAGACCTCCCGGGACTAGCGACACCGGGGAGCTGTTTTTT. Its protein is CASRPPGTSDTGELFF.